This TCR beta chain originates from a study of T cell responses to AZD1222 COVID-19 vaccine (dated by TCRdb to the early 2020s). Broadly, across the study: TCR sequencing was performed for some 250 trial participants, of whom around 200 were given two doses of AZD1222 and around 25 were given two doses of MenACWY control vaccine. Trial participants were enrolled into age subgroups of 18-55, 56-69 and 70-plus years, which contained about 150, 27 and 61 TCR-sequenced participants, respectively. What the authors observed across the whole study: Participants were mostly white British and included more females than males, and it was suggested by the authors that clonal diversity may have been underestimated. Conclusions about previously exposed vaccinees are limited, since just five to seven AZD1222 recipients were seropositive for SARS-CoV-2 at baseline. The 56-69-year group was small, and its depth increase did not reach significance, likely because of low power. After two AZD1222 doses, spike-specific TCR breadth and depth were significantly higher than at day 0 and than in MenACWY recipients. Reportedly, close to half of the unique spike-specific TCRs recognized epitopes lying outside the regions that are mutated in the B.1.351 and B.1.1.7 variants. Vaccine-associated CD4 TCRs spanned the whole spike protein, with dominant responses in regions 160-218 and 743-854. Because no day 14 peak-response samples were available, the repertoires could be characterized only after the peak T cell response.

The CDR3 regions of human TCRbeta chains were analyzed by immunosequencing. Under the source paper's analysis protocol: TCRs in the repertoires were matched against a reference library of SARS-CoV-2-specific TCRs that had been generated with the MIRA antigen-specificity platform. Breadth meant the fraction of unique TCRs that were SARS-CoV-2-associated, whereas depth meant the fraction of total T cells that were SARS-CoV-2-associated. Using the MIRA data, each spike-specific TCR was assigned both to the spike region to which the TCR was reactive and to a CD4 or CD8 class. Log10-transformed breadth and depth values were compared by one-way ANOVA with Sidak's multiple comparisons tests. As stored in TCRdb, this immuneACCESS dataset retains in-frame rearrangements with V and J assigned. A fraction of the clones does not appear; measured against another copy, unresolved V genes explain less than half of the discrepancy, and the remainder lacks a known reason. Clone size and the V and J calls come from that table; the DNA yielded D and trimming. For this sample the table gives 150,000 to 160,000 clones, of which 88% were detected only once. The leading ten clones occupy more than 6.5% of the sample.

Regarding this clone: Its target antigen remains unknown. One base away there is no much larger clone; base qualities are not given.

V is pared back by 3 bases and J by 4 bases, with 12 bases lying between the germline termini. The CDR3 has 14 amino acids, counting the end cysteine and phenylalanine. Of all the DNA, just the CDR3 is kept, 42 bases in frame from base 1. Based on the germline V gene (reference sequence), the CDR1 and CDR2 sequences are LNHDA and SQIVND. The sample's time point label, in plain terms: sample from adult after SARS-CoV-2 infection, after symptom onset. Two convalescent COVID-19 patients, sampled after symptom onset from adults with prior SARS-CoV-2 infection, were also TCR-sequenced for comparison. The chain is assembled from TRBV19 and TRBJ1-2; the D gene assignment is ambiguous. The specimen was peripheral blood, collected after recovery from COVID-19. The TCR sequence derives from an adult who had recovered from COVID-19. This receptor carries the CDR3 CASSIGQNSYGYTF. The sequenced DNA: TGTGCCAGTAGTATCGGCCAGAACTCCTATGGCTACACCTTC.